The sequence of this T cell receptor beta chain was determined in a study of blood T cell repertoires in COVID-19. The table came from immunoSEQ multiplex PCR; TCRdb's copy has only in-frame clones and leaves some out. The sample yields 100,000 to 150,000 clones, around 80% seen once. CDR1 is KGHDR and CDR2 is SFDVKD in the germline V gene. V was clipped by 9 bases and J by 2 bases, with 12 bases between them. The CDR3 is 13 residues long. The sequenced sample was PBMCs or T cells enriched from blood (not recorded which). This clonotype originated in a man aged 35 to 55 with acute COVID-19. The chain combines TRBV24-1 with TRBJ2-5, with D tentatively TRBD2 (5 bases). CDR3 in DNA: TGTGCCACCGGGAGCCCGCTACAAGAGACCCAGTACTTC. The encoded protein is CATGSPLQETQYF.